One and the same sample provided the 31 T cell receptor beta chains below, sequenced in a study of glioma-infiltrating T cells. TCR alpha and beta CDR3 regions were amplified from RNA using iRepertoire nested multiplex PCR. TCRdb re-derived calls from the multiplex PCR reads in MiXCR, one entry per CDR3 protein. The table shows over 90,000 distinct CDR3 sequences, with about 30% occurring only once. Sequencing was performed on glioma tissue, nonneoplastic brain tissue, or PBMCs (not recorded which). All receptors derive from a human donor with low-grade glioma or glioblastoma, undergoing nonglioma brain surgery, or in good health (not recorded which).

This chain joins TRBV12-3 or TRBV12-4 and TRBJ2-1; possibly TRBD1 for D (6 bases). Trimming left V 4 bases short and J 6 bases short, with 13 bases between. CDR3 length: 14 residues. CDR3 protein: CASSSDSLINEQFF. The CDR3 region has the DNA TGTGCCAGCAGTTCGGACAGTTTAATCAATGAGCAGTTCTTC.

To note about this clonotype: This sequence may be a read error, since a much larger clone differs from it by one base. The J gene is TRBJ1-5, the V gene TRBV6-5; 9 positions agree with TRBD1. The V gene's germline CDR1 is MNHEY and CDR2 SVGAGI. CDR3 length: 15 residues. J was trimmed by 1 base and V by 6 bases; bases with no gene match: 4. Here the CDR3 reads CASSTDRGSNQPQHF. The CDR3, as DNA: TGTGCCAGCAGCACCGACAGGGGGAGCAATCAGCCCCAGCATTTT.

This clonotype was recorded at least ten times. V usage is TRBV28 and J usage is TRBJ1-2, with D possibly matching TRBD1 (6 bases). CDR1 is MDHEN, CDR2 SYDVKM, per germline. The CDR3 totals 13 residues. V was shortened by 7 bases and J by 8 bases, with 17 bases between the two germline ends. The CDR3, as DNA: TGTGCCAGCACTCCGGACAGTTCCATCGGCTACACCTTC. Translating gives CASTPDSSIGYTF.

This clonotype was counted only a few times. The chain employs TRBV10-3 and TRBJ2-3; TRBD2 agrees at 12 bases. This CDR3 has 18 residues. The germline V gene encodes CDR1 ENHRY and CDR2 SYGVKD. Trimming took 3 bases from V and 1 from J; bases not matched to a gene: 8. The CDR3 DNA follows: TGTGCCATCAGTGATGGACTAGCGGGGATCCGAGGCACAGATACGCAGTATTTT. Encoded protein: CAISDGLAGIRGTDTQYF.

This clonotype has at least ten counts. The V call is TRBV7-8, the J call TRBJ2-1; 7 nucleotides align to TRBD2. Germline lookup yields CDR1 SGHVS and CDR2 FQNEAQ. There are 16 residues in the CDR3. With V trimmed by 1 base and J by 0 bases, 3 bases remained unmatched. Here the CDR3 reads CASSLEWGGSYNEQFF. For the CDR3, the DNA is TGTGCCAGCAGCTTAGAATGGGGGGGCTCCTACAATGAGCAGTTCTTC.

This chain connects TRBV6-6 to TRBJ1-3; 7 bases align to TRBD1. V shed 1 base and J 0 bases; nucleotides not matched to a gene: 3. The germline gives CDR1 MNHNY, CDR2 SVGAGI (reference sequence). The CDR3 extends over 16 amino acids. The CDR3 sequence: CASSYLQGSSGNTIYF. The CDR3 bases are TGTGCCAGCAGTTACTTACAGGGGAGCTCTGGAAACACCATATATTTT.

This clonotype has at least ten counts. In DNA form, the CDR3 reads TGTGCCAGCAGCCCCCGGACGGATAGCTACACCTTC. It is translated as CASSPRTDSYTF. V and J are TRBV2 and TRBJ1-2; D gene ambiguous. V dropped 6 bases and J dropped 9 bases, with 14 bases sitting between them. This CDR3 is built from 12 residues. CDR1 is SNHLY, CDR2 FYNNEI, per germline. The full variable domain, its missing parts supplied by reference TRBV2 and TRBJ1-2, is EPEVTQTPSHQVTQMGQEVILRCVPISNHLYFYWYRQILGQKVEFLVSFYNNEISEKSEIFDDQFSVERPDGSNFTLKIRSTKLEDSAMYFCASSPRTDSYTFGSGTRLTVV.

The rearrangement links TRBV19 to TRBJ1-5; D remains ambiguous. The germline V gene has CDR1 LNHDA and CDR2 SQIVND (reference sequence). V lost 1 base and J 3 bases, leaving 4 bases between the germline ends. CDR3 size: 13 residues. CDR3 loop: CASSIALNQPQHF. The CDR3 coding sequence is TGTGCCAGTAGTATAGCCCTCAATCAGCCCCAGCATTTT. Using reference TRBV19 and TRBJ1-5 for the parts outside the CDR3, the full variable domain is DGGITQSPKYLFRKEGQNVTLSCEQNLNHDAMYWYRQDPGQGLRLIYYSQIVNDFQKGDIAEGYSVSREKKESFPLTVTSAQKNPTAFYLCASSIALNQPQHFGDGTRLSIL.

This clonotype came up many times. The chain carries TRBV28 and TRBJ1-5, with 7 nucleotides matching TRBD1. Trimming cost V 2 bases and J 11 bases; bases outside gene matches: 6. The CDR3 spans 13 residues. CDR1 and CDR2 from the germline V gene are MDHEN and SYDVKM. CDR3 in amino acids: CASSLPLQGTQHF. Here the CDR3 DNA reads TGTGCCAGCAGTTTACCATTACAGGGGACCCAGCATTTT.

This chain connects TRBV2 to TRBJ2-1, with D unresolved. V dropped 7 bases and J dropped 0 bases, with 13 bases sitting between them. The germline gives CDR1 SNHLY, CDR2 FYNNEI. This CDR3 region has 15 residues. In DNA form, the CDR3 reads TGTGCCAGCATTACCGGCGCAAGCTCCTACAATGAGCAGTTCTTC. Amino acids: CASITGASSYNEQFF.

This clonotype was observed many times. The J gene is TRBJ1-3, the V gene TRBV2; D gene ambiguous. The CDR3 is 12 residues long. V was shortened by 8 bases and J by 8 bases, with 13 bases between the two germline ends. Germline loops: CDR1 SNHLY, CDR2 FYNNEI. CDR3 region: CASEDPRDTIYF. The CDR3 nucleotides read TGTGCCAGCGAGGACCCTAGAGACACCATATATTTT.

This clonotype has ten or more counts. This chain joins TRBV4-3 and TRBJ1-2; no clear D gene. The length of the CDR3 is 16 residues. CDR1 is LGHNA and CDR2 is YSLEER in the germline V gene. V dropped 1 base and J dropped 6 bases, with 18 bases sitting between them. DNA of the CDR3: TGCGCCAGCAGCCAAGTCCCCATAGACATAGGCGATGGCTACACCTTC. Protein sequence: CASSQVPIDIGDGYTF.

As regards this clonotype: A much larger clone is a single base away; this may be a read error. CDR3 loop: CASPGLAGGSSTDTQYF. In nucleotides, the CDR3 is TGTGCCAGCCCTGGACTAGCGGGGGGCTCCAGCACAGATACGCAGTATTTT. V is TRBV18 and J is TRBJ2-3, with 14 bases aligning to TRBD2. This CDR3 is 17 amino acids long. In germline, CDR1 is KGHSH, CDR2 LQKENI. The junction had 7 bases not matched to a gene; V was cut back by 8 bases and J by 0 bases.

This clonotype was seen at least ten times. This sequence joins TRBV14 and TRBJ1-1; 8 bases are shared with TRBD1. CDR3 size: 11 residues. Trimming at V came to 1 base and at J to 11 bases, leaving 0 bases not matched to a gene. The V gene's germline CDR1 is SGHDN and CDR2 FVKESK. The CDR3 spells CASSQAGGAFF. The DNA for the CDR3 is TGTGCCAGCAGCCAAGCAGGGGGCGCTTTCTTT.

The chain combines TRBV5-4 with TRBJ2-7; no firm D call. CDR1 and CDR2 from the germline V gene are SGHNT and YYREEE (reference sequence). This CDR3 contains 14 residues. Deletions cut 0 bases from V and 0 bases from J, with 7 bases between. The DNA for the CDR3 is TGTGCCAGCAGCTTGGAAGCGAGCTCCTACGAGCAGTACTTC. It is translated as CASSLEASSYEQYF.

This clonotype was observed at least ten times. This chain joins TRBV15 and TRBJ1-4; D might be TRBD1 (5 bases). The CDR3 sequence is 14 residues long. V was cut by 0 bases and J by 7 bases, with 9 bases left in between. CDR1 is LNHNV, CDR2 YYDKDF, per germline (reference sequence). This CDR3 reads CATSRDRGGEKLFF. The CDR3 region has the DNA TGTGCCACCAGCAGAGACCGGGGGGGTGAAAAACTGTTTTTT.

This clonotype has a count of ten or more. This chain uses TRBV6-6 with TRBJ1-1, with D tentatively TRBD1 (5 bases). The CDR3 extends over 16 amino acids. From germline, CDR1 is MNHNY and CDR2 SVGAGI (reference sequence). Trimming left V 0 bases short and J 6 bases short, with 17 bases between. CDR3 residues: CASSYSRLGDLAEAFF. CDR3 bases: TGTGCCAGCAGTTACTCTCGCCTCGGGGACTTAGCTGAAGCTTTCTTT.

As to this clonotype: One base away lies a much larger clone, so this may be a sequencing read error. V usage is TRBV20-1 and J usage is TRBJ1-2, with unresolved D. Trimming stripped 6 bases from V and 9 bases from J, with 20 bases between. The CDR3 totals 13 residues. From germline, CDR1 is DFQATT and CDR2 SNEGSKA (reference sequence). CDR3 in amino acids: CSAITGLRDSYTF. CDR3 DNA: TGCAGTGCGATAACCGGTCTGAGGGATAGCTACACCTTC.

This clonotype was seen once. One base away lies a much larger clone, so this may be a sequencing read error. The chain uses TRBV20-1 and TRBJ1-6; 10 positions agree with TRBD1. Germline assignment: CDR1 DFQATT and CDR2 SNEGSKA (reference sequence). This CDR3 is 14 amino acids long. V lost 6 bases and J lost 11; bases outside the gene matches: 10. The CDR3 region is CSAPRQGANPPLHF. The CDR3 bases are TGCAGTGCACCCAGACAGGGGGCAAATCCACCCCTCCACTTT.

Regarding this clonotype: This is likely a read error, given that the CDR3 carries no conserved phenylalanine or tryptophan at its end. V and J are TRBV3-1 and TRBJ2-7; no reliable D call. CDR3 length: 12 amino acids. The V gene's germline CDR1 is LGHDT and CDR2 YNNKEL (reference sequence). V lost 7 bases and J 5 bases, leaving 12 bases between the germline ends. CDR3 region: CASTGRPNEQYS. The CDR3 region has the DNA TGTGCCAGCACGGGCAGGCCTAACGAGCAGTACTCC.

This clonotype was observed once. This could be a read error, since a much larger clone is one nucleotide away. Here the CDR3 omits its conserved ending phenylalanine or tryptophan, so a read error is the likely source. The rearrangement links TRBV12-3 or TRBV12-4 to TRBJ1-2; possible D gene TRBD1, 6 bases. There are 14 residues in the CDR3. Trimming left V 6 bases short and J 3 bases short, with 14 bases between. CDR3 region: CASRTGTTYYGYTL. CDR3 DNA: TGTGCCAGCAGGACCGGGACAACCTACTATGGCTACACCCTC.

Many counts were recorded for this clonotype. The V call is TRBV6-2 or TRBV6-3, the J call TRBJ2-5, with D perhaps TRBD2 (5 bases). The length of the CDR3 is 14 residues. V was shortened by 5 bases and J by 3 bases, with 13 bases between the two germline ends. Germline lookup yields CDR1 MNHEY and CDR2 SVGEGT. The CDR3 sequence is CASSPTTREETQYF. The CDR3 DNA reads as TGTGCCAGCAGTCCTACTACTAGGGAAGAGACCCAGTACTTC.

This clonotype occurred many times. Here the CDR3 DNA reads TGTGCCAGCAGCTTAACCCAGACTACTACTAGCACAGATACGCAGTATTTT. The encoded protein is CASSLTQTTTSTDTQYF. The chain couples TRBV7-2 to TRBJ2-3; D is perhaps TRBD2 (5 bases). This CDR3 region has 17 residues. Trimming took 2 bases from V and 0 from J, leaving 15 bases between them. CDR1 is SGHTA, CDR2 FQGNSA, per germline.

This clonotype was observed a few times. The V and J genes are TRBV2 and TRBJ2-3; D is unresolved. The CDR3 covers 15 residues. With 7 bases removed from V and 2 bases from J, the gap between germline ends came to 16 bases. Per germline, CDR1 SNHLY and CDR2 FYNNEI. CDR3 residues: CASKEYPTNTDTQYF. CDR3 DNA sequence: TGTGCCAGCAAGGAGTACCCCACCAACACAGATACGCAGTATTTT.

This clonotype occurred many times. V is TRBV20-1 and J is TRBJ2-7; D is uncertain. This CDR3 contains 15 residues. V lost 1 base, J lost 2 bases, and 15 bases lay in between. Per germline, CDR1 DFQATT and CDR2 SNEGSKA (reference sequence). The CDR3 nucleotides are TGCAGTGCTAGAGGCAGCCAACTCGGCACCTACGAGCAGTACTTC. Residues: CSARGSQLGTYEQYF.

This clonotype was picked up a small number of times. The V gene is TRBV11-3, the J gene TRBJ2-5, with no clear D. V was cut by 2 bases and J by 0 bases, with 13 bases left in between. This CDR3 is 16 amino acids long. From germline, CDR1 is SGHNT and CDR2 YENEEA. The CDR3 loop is CASSLFSASYQETQYF. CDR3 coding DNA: TGTGCCAGCAGCTTATTCAGCGCCTCGTACCAAGAGACCCAGTACTTC.

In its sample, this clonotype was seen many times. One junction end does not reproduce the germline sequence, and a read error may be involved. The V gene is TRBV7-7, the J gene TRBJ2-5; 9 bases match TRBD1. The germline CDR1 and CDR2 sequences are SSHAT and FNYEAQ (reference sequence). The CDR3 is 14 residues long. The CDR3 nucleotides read TGTGCTAGCAGCTCGGGACAGGGTTTTGAGACCCAGTACTTC. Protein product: CASSSGQGFETQYF.

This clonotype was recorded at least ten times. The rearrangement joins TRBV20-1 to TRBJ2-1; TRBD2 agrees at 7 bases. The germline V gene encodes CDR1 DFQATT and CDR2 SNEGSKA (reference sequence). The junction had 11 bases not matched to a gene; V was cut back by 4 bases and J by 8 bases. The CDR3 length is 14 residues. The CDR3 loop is CSATRDSRGDEQFF. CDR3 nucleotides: TGCAGTGCTACTCGGGACTCCCGGGGGGATGAGCAGTTCTTC.

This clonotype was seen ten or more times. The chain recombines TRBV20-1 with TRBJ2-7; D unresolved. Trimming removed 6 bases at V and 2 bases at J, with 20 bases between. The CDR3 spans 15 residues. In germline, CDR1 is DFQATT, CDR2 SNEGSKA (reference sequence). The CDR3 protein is CSAINPLSPTYEQYF. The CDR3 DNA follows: TGCAGTGCCATAAATCCCCTCTCACCGACCTACGAGCAGTACTTC.

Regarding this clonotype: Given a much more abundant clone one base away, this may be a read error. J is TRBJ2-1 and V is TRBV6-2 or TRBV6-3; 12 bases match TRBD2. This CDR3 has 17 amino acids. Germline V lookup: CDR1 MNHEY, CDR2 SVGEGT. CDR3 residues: CASGYYSSGGAWNEQFF. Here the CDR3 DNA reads TGTGCCAGCGGTTACTACTCTAGCGGGGGGGCATGGAATGAGCAGTTCTTC.

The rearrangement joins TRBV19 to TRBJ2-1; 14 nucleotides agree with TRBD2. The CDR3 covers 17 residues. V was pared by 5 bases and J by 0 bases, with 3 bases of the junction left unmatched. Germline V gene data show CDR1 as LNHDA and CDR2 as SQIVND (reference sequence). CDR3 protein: CASSPGLAGGSYNEQFF. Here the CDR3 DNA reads TGTGCCAGTAGTCCAGGACTAGCGGGGGGCTCCTACAATGAGCAGTTCTTC.